This T cell receptor beta chain appears in the sequencing data of a study of high-grade serous ovarian cancer treatment subgroups. Study outcomes and limitations: Repertoire analysis covered CDR3 alone, not CDR1 or CDR2.

Here immunoSEQ multiplex PCR was the method, and the copy in TCRdb shows in-frame clones only, minus some. Among about 5,700 clones, 79% were seen once, and the ten largest hold 6.1%. Tumor tissue was taken before any definitive surgery or chemotherapy was given. The ends were cut back, 1 base at V and 4 bases at J, with 7 bases in the middle. The CDR3 is 13 residues long. The germline CDR1 and CDR2 sequences are SGHRS and YFSETQ. With regard to this clone: Its antigen is not known.

The sequenced sample consisted of tumor tissue. V and J are TRBV5-1 and TRBJ2-3; D uncertain. The TCR comes from a human donor with high-grade serous ovarian cancer. For the CDR3, the DNA is TGCGCCAGCAGCTTGAATCCCCCAGATACGCAGTATTTT. Its protein is CASSLNPPDTQYF.